The clone carrying this T cell receptor (beta chain) has only a few counts. Antigen unknown. This record comes from a study of T cell repertoires in cytomegalovirus infection. TCRdb independently ran MiXCR on the reads; one entry per CDR3 protein. Here the sample spans 340,000 or so distinct CDR3 sequences, about 25% being singletons. The starting material was cultured PBMCs, obtained from culture after CMV antigen stimulation. The receptor was derived from a human donor in good health (CMV status not recorded). Some clones in this sample may be carry-over from other donors' samples.

CDR3 sequence: CASSKGTGNSPLHF. The CDR3 nucleotides are TGTGCCAGCAGTAAAGGGACAGGGAATTCACCCCTCCACTTT. The rearrangement uses TRBV2 and TRBJ1-6; 9 nucleotides line up with TRBD1. V dropped 5 bases and J dropped 7; count of bases not matched to a gene: 3. Germline lookup yields CDR1 SNHLY and CDR2 FYNNEI. This CDR3 region has 14 residues.